A selection of T cell receptor beta chains follows, all from one sample in a study of technical replicates of blood from a handful of donors. The table came from immunoSEQ multiplex PCR; TCRdb's copy has only in-frame clones and leaves some out. The table shows about 74,000 clones, with about 81% occurring only once. Source material: PBMCs. The receptors here all came from a human donor in good health. Some clones in this sample may be carry-over from other donors' samples. Each CDR3 is given with its conserved first and last residue. The order of the fields is clone size, J gene, V gene, CDR3 length, D gene, CDR3 DNA, CDR3 protein. A D gene is named only where the DNA matches it firmly. Clone size, where shown, is once, few, many, or a class for clones that have expanded.

abundance: NA; j_gene: TRBJ1-1; v_gene: TRBV6-1; len: 14; d_gene: TRBD1; CDR3nt: TGTGCCAGCAGTCCTACAGGGGGCAGGACTGAAGCTTTCTTT; CDR3aa: CASSPTGGRTEAFF
abundance: NA; j_gene: TRBJ1-1; v_gene: TRBV7-8; len: 14; d_gene: NA; CDR3nt: TGTGCCAGCAGCTGGGGGGGCGGGTACACTGAAGCTTTCTTT; CDR3aa: CASSWGGGYTEAFF
abundance: NA; j_gene: TRBJ2-7; v_gene: TRBV10-2; len: 13; d_gene: NA; CDR3nt: TGCGCCAGCAGTGTAGGCCAGGCGTACGAGCAGTACTTC; CDR3aa: CASSVGQAYEQYF
abundance: few; j_gene: TRBJ2-7; v_gene: TRBV6-6; len: 13; d_gene: NA; CDR3nt: TGTGCCAGCAGTTACTCGAGTACCTACGAGCAGTACTTC; CDR3aa: CASSYSSTYEQYF
abundance: NA; j_gene: TRBJ2-3; v_gene: TRBV7-2; len: 16; d_gene: NA; CDR3nt: TGTGCCAGCAGCTTAAGTTTTGTAACTAGCACAGATACGCAGTATTTT; CDR3aa: CASSLSFVTSTDTQYF
abundance: few; j_gene: TRBJ2-7; v_gene: TRBV5-1; len: 14; d_gene: TRBD2; CDR3nt: TGCGCCAGCAGCCCTAGCGGGGGTTACGACGAGCAGTACTTC; CDR3aa: CASSPSGGYDEQYF
abundance: NA; j_gene: TRBJ1-2; v_gene: TRBV5-1; len: 14; d_gene: NA; CDR3nt: TGCGCCAGCAGCTTGGACAGAGCTAACTATGGCTACACCTTC; CDR3aa: CASSLDRANYGYTF
abundance: NA; j_gene: TRBJ2-2; v_gene: TRBV18; len: 16; d_gene: TRBD1; CDR3nt: TGTGCCAGCTCACCTATCCGGGACAGGGGGACCGGGGAGCTGTTTTTT; CDR3aa: CASSPIRDRGTGELFF
abundance: NA; j_gene: TRBJ2-6; v_gene: TRBV30; len: 13; d_gene: NA; CDR3nt: TGTGCCTGTTGCCCAGCTGGGGCCAACGTCCTGACTTTC; CDR3aa: CACCPAGANVLTF
abundance: once; j_gene: TRBJ2-1; v_gene: TRBV9; len: 15; d_gene: TRBD2; CDR3nt: TGTGCCAGCAGCGTAGCTGATTTGGGACTAGCTTGGCAGTTCTTC; CDR3aa: CASSVADLGLAWQFF
abundance: NA; j_gene: TRBJ2-1; v_gene: TRBV7-3; len: 14; d_gene: TRBD2; CDR3nt: TGTGCCAGCAGCTTCGGGGGGGAAAGCAATGAGCAGTTCTTC; CDR3aa: CASSFGGESNEQFF
abundance: NA; j_gene: TRBJ1-4; v_gene: TRBV2; len: 15; d_gene: TRBD1; CDR3nt: TGTGCCAGCAGCCCACAGGGGGCCAGGAGTGAAAAACTGTTTTTT; CDR3aa: CASSPQGARSEKLFF
abundance: NA; j_gene: TRBJ2-7; v_gene: TRBV27; len: 15; d_gene: NA; CDR3nt: TGTGCCAGCAGTTTATCGGCAGGGGCACGGAACGAGCAGTACTTC; CDR3aa: CASSLSAGARNEQYF
abundance: NA; j_gene: TRBJ1-2; v_gene: TRBV7-9; len: 15; d_gene: NA; CDR3nt: TGTGCCAGCAGCTTAGTTGACAGAACTAACTATGGCTACACCTTC; CDR3aa: CASSLVDRTNYGYTF
abundance: NA; j_gene: TRBJ2-7; v_gene: TRBV13; len: 15; d_gene: TRBD1; CDR3nt: TGTGCCAGCAGCCGACAGGGCGCAGGCTCCTACGAGCAGTACTTC; CDR3aa: CASSRQGAGSYEQYF
abundance: once; j_gene: TRBJ1-1; v_gene: TRBV15; len: 17; d_gene: NA; CDR3nt: TGTGCCACCAGCAAAGAGCCCTTGGCCCAAATGAACACTGAAGCTTTCTTT; CDR3aa: CATSKEPLAQMNTEAFF
abundance: NA; j_gene: TRBJ2-2; v_gene: TRBV4-3; len: 15; d_gene: NA; CDR3nt: TGCGCCAGCAGCCTAAGGAGTTTGTACACCGGGGAGCTGTTTTTT; CDR3aa: CASSLRSLYTGELFF
abundance: once; j_gene: TRBJ1-1; v_gene: TRBV6-5; len: 15; d_gene: NA; CDR3nt: TGTGCCAGCCTTGAGAGTGGACTTACGAACACTGAAGCTTTCTTT; CDR3aa: CASLESGLTNTEAFF
abundance: NA; j_gene: TRBJ2-7; v_gene: TRBV4-1; len: 15; d_gene: NA; CDR3nt: TGCGCCAGCAGCCAAGTACTTAGAGGGACCTACGAGCAGTACTTC; CDR3aa: CASSQVLRGTYEQYF
abundance: once; j_gene: TRBJ2-7; v_gene: TRBV9; len: 14; d_gene: NA; CDR3nt: TGTGCCAGCAGCGTAGACACAGGGTCCTACGAGCAGTACTTC; CDR3aa: CASSVDTGSYEQYF
abundance: many; j_gene: TRBJ2-2; v_gene: TRBV14; len: 15; d_gene: NA; CDR3nt: TGTGCCAGCAGCCAACAATTAGCTTCCACCGGGGAGCTGTTTTTT; CDR3aa: CASSQQLASTGELFF
abundance: NA; j_gene: TRBJ2-5; v_gene: TRBV7-8; len: 15; d_gene: NA; CDR3nt: TGTGCCAGCAGCTTAGGACAGCTAGACCAAGAGACCCAGTACTTC; CDR3aa: CASSLGQLDQETQYF
abundance: NA; j_gene: TRBJ1-1; v_gene: TRBV6-5; len: 14; d_gene: NA; CDR3nt: TGTGCCAGCAGTTACGGGACAAAGAACACTGAAGCTTTCTTT; CDR3aa: CASSYGTKNTEAFF
abundance: NA; j_gene: TRBJ1-6; v_gene: TRBV9; len: 15; d_gene: NA; CDR3nt: TGTGCCAGCAGCGTAGTCGACAGTAGGAATTCACCCCTCCACTTT; CDR3aa: CASSVVDSRNSPLHF
abundance: few; j_gene: TRBJ1-5; v_gene: TRBV6-1; len: 14; d_gene: NA; CDR3nt: TGTGCCAGCAGCAGGGGTGATAGCAATCAGCCCCAGCATTTT; CDR3aa: CASSRGDSNQPQHF
abundance: NA; j_gene: TRBJ2-1; v_gene: TRBV19; len: 17; d_gene: NA; CDR3nt: TGTGCCAGTAGTGTAACGGGTTATGGAGTTGCCTACAATGAGCAGTTCTTC; CDR3aa: CASSVTGYGVAYNEQFF
abundance: NA; j_gene: TRBJ1-3; v_gene: TRBV6-5; len: 15; d_gene: NA; CDR3nt: TGTGCCAGCAGCCGACTAAGGACAGCTGGAAACACCATATATTTT; CDR3aa: CASSRLRTAGNTIYF
abundance: NA; j_gene: TRBJ2-3; v_gene: TRBV29-1; len: 13; d_gene: TRBD1; CDR3nt: TGCAGCGTTCAACAGGGGGCAGGGGGTACGCAGTATTTT; CDR3aa: CSVQQGAGGTQYF
abundance: NA; j_gene: TRBJ1-2; v_gene: TRBV4-3; len: 15; d_gene: NA; CDR3nt: TGCGCCAGCAGCTCAGAACCCCTAGGGGCGGGGGGCTACACCTTC; CDR3aa: CASSSEPLGAGGYTF
abundance: NA; j_gene: TRBJ1-3; v_gene: TRBV30; len: 14; d_gene: TRBD1; CDR3nt: TGTGCCTGGACCGGGGACAGTATCGGAAACACCATATATTTT; CDR3aa: CAWTGDSIGNTIYF
abundance: once; j_gene: TRBJ1-1; v_gene: TRBV13; len: 14; d_gene: NA; CDR3nt: TGTGCCAGCAGCTTAGGAGCGGGGAACACTGAAGCTTTCTTT; CDR3aa: CASSLGAGNTEAFF
abundance: NA; j_gene: TRBJ1-3; v_gene: TRBV7-2; len: 13; d_gene: NA; CDR3nt: TGTGCCAGCAACCGGGGATCCGGAAACACCATATATTTT; CDR3aa: CASNRGSGNTIYF
abundance: once; j_gene: TRBJ1-1; v_gene: TRBV5-1; len: 14; d_gene: NA; CDR3nt: TGCGCCAGCAGCTTGGAGGGGTTGAACACTGAAGCTTTCTTT; CDR3aa: CASSLEGLNTEAFF
abundance: NA; j_gene: TRBJ1-4; v_gene: TRBV7-9; len: 16; d_gene: TRBD1; CDR3nt: TGTGCCACCCCGAGGGACAGGGAGGCAACTAATGAAAAACTGTTTTTT; CDR3aa: CATPRDREATNEKLFF
abundance: NA; j_gene: TRBJ2-1; v_gene: TRBV7-9; len: 15; d_gene: TRBD2; CDR3nt: TGTGCCAGCAGCTTAAGCGGGAGCTCCTACAATGAGCAGTTCTTC; CDR3aa: CASSLSGSSYNEQFF
abundance: once; j_gene: TRBJ1-5; v_gene: TRBV4-1; len: 21; d_gene: TRBD1; CDR3nt: TGCGCCAGCAGCCACCCCTTAATGGACAGGGGTTTGATTTCTCATCAACAGCCCCAGCATTTT; CDR3aa: CASSHPLMDRGLISHQQPQHF
abundance: once; j_gene: TRBJ2-7; v_gene: TRBV6-1; len: 13; d_gene: NA; CDR3nt: TGTGCCAGCAGACGGGACAACTCCTACGAGCAGTACTTC; CDR3aa: CASRRDNSYEQYF
abundance: once; j_gene: TRBJ1-5; v_gene: TRBV12-5; len: 13; d_gene: TRBD1; CDR3nt: TGTGCTAGTGGTTTGGCAGGGGGCCAGCCCCAGCATTTT; CDR3aa: CASGLAGGQPQHF
abundance: NA; j_gene: TRBJ1-5; v_gene: TRBV11-2; len: 13; d_gene: NA; CDR3nt: TGTGCCAGCAGCTCGACCAGGGATCAGCCCCAGCATTTT; CDR3aa: CASSSTRDQPQHF
abundance: NA; j_gene: TRBJ1-1; v_gene: TRBV4-3; len: 15; d_gene: TRBD1; CDR3nt: TGCGCCAGCAGCCCATCGGACAGGCGGAACACTGAAGCTTTCTTT; CDR3aa: CASSPSDRRNTEAFF
abundance: NA; j_gene: TRBJ2-1; v_gene: TRBV19; len: 15; d_gene: TRBD2; CDR3nt: TGTGCCAGTAGTATGGTGGCTAGCGGGGACAATGAGCAGTTCTTC; CDR3aa: CASSMVASGDNEQFF
abundance: NA; j_gene: TRBJ2-4; v_gene: TRBV2; len: 13; d_gene: NA; CDR3nt: TGTGCCAGCAGTGATGGCAGGGCGAACATTCAGTACTTC; CDR3aa: CASSDGRANIQYF
abundance: NA; j_gene: TRBJ1-2; v_gene: TRBV5-4; len: 17; d_gene: NA; CDR3nt: TGTGCCAGCAGCTTGGCCGTGACAGGCGCCCCTGACTATGGCTACACCTTC; CDR3aa: CASSLAVTGAPDYGYTF
abundance: medium-sized; j_gene: TRBJ2-1; v_gene: TRBV5-1; len: 14; d_gene: TRBD2; CDR3nt: TGCGCCAGCAGCTTAAGCGGGGGGTACAATGAGCAGTTCTTC; CDR3aa: CASSLSGGYNEQFF
abundance: NA; j_gene: TRBJ1-2; v_gene: TRBV6-4; len: 14; d_gene: TRBD1; CDR3nt: TGTGCCAGCAGTGACTCGACAGGGTCTCGTGGCTACACCTTC; CDR3aa: CASSDSTGSRGYTF
abundance: NA; j_gene: TRBJ2-1; v_gene: TRBV30; len: 16; d_gene: TRBD2; CDR3nt: TGTGCCTCCCAGAACTCCGGGACTAGCGGGCGCAATGAGCAGTTCTTC; CDR3aa: CASQNSGTSGRNEQFF